These T cell receptor beta chains were read from a single sample in a study of human T cells and chemical hapten exposure. A single record per CDR3 protein comes from TCRdb applying MiXCR to the RACE reads. The sample has fewer than 300,000 distinct CDR3 sequences, over 7.5% seen once; the top ten hold more than 0.95%. Sequencing used whole blood, obtained in connection with sensitization to the hapten diphenylcyclopropenone (DPC). The receptor set was obtained from a man between 18 and 29 years old with alopecia areata. Some clones in this sample may be carry-over from other donors' samples. The CDR3 runs from the conserved cysteine through the conserved F or W. The order of the fields is CDR3 protein, V gene.

CDR3: CASSLNPQSTGELFF
V: TRBV7-2

CDR3: CSARGGGRGNTIYF
V: TRBV20-1

CDR3: CASSQGSRGNQPQHF
V: TRBV3-1

CDR3: CASSWDRGKEKLFF
V: TRBV28

CDR3: CASSVGTSGGANTADTQYF
V: TRBV9

CDR3: CASSGNRNSNQPQHF
V: TRBV12-3/TRBV12-4

CDR3: CASRPAEVSGANVLTF
V: TRBV6-2/TRBV6-3

CDR3: CATSDFGFYGYTF
V: TRBV24-1

CDR3: CASRDRGELFF
V: TRBV6-2/TRBV6-3

CDR3: CASSRWTENTEAFF
V: TRBV12-3/TRBV12-4

CDR3: CASSLQGISDEQYF
V: TRBV28

CDR3: CASQEGSETQYF
V: TRBV5-1

CDR3: CSARDGGIVVMNTEAFF
V: TRBV20-1

CDR3: CSVDRATGELFF
V: TRBV29-1

CDR3: CASSPIQGSFEQFF
V: TRBV11-1

CDR3: CASSLYRGDTEAFF
V: TRBV7-3

CDR3: CASSLTRGQEAFF
V: TRBV13

CDR3: CASSYGKRGGNTDTQYF
V: TRBV6-6

CDR3: CASSYTGNRNTEAFF
V: TRBV5-1

CDR3: CASRRLAGTDTQYF
V: TRBV7-2

CDR3: CASSLQGYSGNTIYF
V: TRBV28

CDR3: CASRLQGLTEAFF
V: TRBV6-2/TRBV6-3

CDR3: CSVGQGGPDTQYF
V: TRBV29-1

CDR3: CASSFGGEDTQYF
V: TRBV6-6

CDR3: CASTRVGQPQHF
V: TRBV10-2

CDR3: CASSYSGQVYNQPQHF
V: TRBV6-2/TRBV6-3

CDR3: CASSQLGSTDTQYF
V: TRBV4-3

CDR3: CASSLSGEPHSEQFF
V: TRBV11-2

CDR3: CASSFSFLRGTEAFF
V: TRBV28

CDR3: CASRRQGSNEQYF
V: TRBV3-1

CDR3: CASSISGKRYGYTF
V: TRBV5-1

CDR3: CASSFTRDRGNEQFF
V: TRBV12-3/TRBV12-4

CDR3: CASSQDPRTDTQYF
V: TRBV14

CDR3: CASSPVGRDEKLFF
V: TRBV4-3

CDR3: CSVVQGAGELFF
V: TRBV29-1

CDR3: CASSYSAGGIYEQFF
V: TRBV6-2/TRBV6-3